The 29 T cell receptor beta chains below were found in one sample sequenced in a study of T cell responses to AZD1222 COVID-19 vaccine. The protocol was immunoSEQ multiplex PCR, while the TCRdb copy is restricted to in-frame clones and leaves out a portion. The table shows around 100,000 clones, with around 90% occurring only once. This sample comprised peripheral blood, obtained 28 days after the second AZD1222 dose. These receptors were collected from an adult who received the AZD1222 COVID-19 vaccine.

V is TRBV20-1 and J is TRBJ1-1; no clear D. This CDR3 has 11 residues. The V end was cut by 0 bases, the J end by 6 bases, with 5 bases between. Germline V gene sequence: CDR1 DFQATT, CDR2 SNEGSKA (reference sequence). The CDR3 sequence is CSARERSEAFF. For the CDR3, the DNA is TGCAGTGCTAGAGAGCGGTCTGAAGCTTTCTTT.

J is TRBJ1-5 and V is TRBV27; a weak D match, TRBD1 (5 bases). CDR1 and CDR2 (germline): MNHEY, SMNVEV (reference sequence). This CDR3 contains 16 residues. The CDR3 coding sequence is TGTGGTACATTTAAAAAAGGTAGGGGAAGCAATCAGCCCCAGCATTTT. This gives the protein CGTFKKGRGSNQPQHF.

This chain uses TRBV7-6 with TRBJ2-2; TRBD2 agrees at 10 bases. Germline V gene lookup returns CDR1 SGHVS and CDR2 FNYEAQ. V was clipped by 6 bases and J by 4 bases; unmatched bases: 5. The CDR3 is made up of 15 amino acids. The CDR3 DNA follows: TGTGCCAGCAGAACAGCGGGAGGGCTCACCGGGGAGCTGTTTTTT. Translation: CASRTAGGLTGELFF.

Note on this clone: Likely a read error: the CDR3 ends without its conserved phenylalanine or tryptophan. The limits of the CDR3 on the DNA are not certain, so only TCRdb's listed CDR3 is given. The rearrangement joins TRBV21-1 to TRBJ2-3; no DNA check was done on the table's D call, TRBD2. TRBV21-1 is a pseudogene locus. The CDR3 totals 13 residues, both ends included. The CDR3 reads CASSAQRTGRGKR.

The genes are TRBV5-5 and TRBJ1-6, with D perhaps matching TRBD1 (6 bases). CDR3 length equals 14 residues. V was clipped by 2 bases and J by 10 bases, with 13 bases between them. CDR1 is SGHKS and CDR2 is YYEKEE in the germline V gene (reference sequence). The CDR3 loop is CASSFGGRGSPLHF. The CDR3 region has the DNA TGTGCCAGCAGCTTCGGGGGGCGCGGATCACCCCTCCACTTT.

The chain carries TRBV28 and TRBJ1-6; 7 bases agree with TRBD1. V trimming: 5 bases; J trimming: 7 bases; junction bases outside the gene matches: 11. Germline loops: CDR1 MDHEN, CDR2 SYDVKM. This CDR3 spans 16 amino acids. The CDR3 DNA sequence: TGTGCCAGCAGTAAATCCGGGACAGCCTTAAATTCACCCCTCCACTTT. This encodes CASSKSGTALNSPLHF.

This sequence joins TRBV28 and TRBJ1-1; the D gene is possibly TRBD1 (5 bases). Per the germline V gene, CDR1 is MDHEN and CDR2 is SYDVKM. The CDR3 consists of 15 residues. Trimming took 1 base from V and 6 from J, leaving 15 bases between them. CDR3 sequence: CASSLYSGQGSEAFF. The CDR3 DNA reads TGTGCCAGCAGTTTATATTCGGGGCAGGGTTCTGAAGCTTTCTTT.

The rearrangement joins TRBV4-3 to TRBJ2-1, with D possibly being TRBD1 (6 bases). V lost 3 bases, J lost 9 bases, and 21 bases lay in between. Germline lookup yields CDR1 LGHNA and CDR2 YSLEER. The CDR3 contains 16 residues. As DNA, the CDR3 is TGCGCCAGCAGCCAGCGGACAGACCCTGGGTTTGGTGAGCAGTTCTTC. Protein: CASSQRTDPGFGEQFF.

About this clone itself: Other DNA sequences in this sample translate to the same CDR3. V usage is TRBV3-1 (or the pseudogene TRBV3-2) and J usage is TRBJ1-1, with 7 nucleotides matching TRBD1. Trimming took 1 base from V and 0 from J; bases not matched to a gene: 2. CDR1 and CDR2 from the germline V gene are LGHDT and YNNKEL (reference sequence). This CDR3 contains 15 residues. The CDR3 region is CASSQGGTVNTEAFF. The CDR3 region has the DNA TGTGCCAGCAGCCAAGGCGGGACAGTGAACACTGAAGCTTTCTTT.

The table lists this clone with a count of one. The chain couples TRBV7-2 to TRBJ2-1; D is possibly TRBD1 or TRBD2 (5 bases each). CDR3 length: 16 residues. With 6 bases removed from V and 4 bases from J, the gap between germline ends came to 19 bases. CDR1 is SGHTA and CDR2 is FQGNSA in the germline V gene. The CDR3 reads CASRQSGSGPYNEQFF. Written as DNA, the CDR3 is TGTGCCAGCAGACAGAGTGGATCGGGACCTTACAATGAGCAGTTCTTC.

V is TRBV7-6 and J is TRBJ1-1; D is unresolved. CDR1 SGHVS and CDR2 FNYEAQ come from the germline V gene. Trimming took off 1 base at V and 1 base at J, with 7 bases between the two ends. There are 14 residues in the CDR3. CDR3 sequence (DNA): TGTGCCAGCAGCTTAGGGGGAGGGAACACTGAAGCTTTCTTT. Protein: CASSLGGGNTEAFF.

V usage is TRBV7-9 and J usage is TRBJ2-1; TRBD1 agrees at 8 bases. Germline CDR1 reads SEHNR; CDR2 reads FQNEAQ (reference sequence). The CDR3 runs to 14 residues. The ends lost 11 bases at V and 10 bases at J; junction bases unmatched: 16. This chain's CDR3 is CACRGRGPIHEQFF. CDR3 nucleotides: TGTGCCTGTCGAGGCAGGGGGCCCATCCACGAGCAGTTCTTC.

This clone came up once. The chain employs TRBV19 and TRBJ1-5; no definite D call. V was pared by 1 base and J by 8 bases, with 6 bases between. In germline, CDR1 is LNHDA, CDR2 SQIVND (reference sequence). The CDR3 is 12 residues long. CDR3 nucleotide sequence: TGTGCCAGTAGTATAGGACCGAAGCCCCAGCATTTT. Encoded protein: CASSIGPKPQHF.

The chain employs TRBV6-4 and TRBJ2-3; D is ambiguous. The germline gives CDR1 MRHNA, CDR2 SNTAGT. Trimming removed 3 bases at V and 0 bases at J, with 4 bases between. This CDR3 is built from 13 residues. The CDR3 DNA follows: TGTGCCAGCAGTGAAAAGAGCACAGATACGCAGTATTTT. This gives the protein CASSEKSTDTQYF.

The chain joins TRBV10-1 to TRBJ1-1; 8 nucleotides agree with TRBD1. This CDR3 has 15 amino acids. J lost 3 bases, V lost 0 bases, and 3 bases had no gene match. Germline V gene data show CDR1 as WNHNN and CDR2 as SYGVQD (reference sequence). The CDR3 reads CASSESQGAYTEAFF. The CDR3 DNA is TGCGCCAGCAGTGAGTCTCAGGGGGCATACACTGAAGCTTTCTTT.

The genes are TRBV4-3 and TRBJ1-2; D unresolved. This CDR3 is built from 15 residues. CDR1 and CDR2 (germline): LGHNA, YSLEER. V dropped 0 bases and J dropped 3 bases, with 11 bases sitting between them. The CDR3 DNA follows: TGCGCCAGCAGCCAAGAACCTCAGGTTTACTATGGCTACACCTTC. Amino acids: CASSQEPQVYYGYTF.

The chain recombines TRBV7-2 with TRBJ1-3; weak D call: TRBD1 (6 bases). Per the germline V gene, CDR1 is SGHTA and CDR2 is FQGNSA. Trimming removed 3 bases at V and 0 bases at J, with 12 bases between. CDR3 length: 16 amino acids. The CDR3 sequence: CASSFYPGASGNTIYF. CDR3 bases: TGTGCCAGCAGCTTTTACCCAGGGGCCTCTGGAAACACCATATATTTT.

The rearrangement links TRBV24-1 to TRBJ2-1; 9 bases map to TRBD2. CDR3 length: 16 residues. From germline, CDR1 is KGHDR and CDR2 SFDVKD. V lost 0 bases to trimming and J lost 6 bases; unmatched junction nucleotides: 5. CDR3 region: CATSDLGREGRNEQFF. The CDR3 coding sequence is TGTGCCACCAGTGATTTGGGGCGGGAGGGCCGCAATGAGCAGTTCTTC.

J is TRBJ2-2 and V is TRBV28, with TRBD1 matching over 9 bases. J gave up 7 bases and V 5 bases, and 5 bases lay outside the gene matches. Germline-derived CDR1 and CDR2 are MDHEN and SYDVKM. This CDR3 contains 14 residues. The CDR3 DNA follows: TGTGCCAGCAGTGCCCGGACAGGGGTCGGGGAGCTGTTTTTT. It specifies CASSARTGVGELFF.

The table lists this clone with many counts. Here the CDR3 reads CASSDSASGRENTGELFF. The CDR3 DNA reads TGTGCCAGCAGTGACTCGGCTAGCGGGAGGGAAAACACCGGGGAGCTGTTTTTT. V and J are TRBV6-4 and TRBJ2-2; 12 bases fit TRBD2. V lost 0 bases to trimming and J lost 2 bases; unmatched junction nucleotides: 4. Germline loops: CDR1 MRHNA, CDR2 SNTAGT. The CDR3 sequence is 18 residues long.

V and J are TRBV5-1 and TRBJ1-1; D might be TRBD1 (6 bases). The CDR3 has 15 residues. Germline CDR1 SGHRS, CDR2 YFSETQ. Trimming removed 4 bases at V and 5 bases at J, with 18 bases between. CDR3 amino acids: CASSPQSPGETEAFF. CDR3 nucleotide sequence: TGCGCCAGCAGCCCCCAGAGTCCAGGGGAGACTGAAGCTTTCTTT. The full variable domain, its missing parts supplied by reference TRBV5-1 and TRBJ1-1, is KAGVTQTPRYLIKTRGQQVTLSCSPISGHRSVSWYQQTPGQGLQFLFEYFSETQRNKGNFPGRFSGRQFSNSRSEMNVSTLELGDSALYLCASSPQSPGETEAFFGQGTRLTVV.

This clone was detected a few times. The V call is TRBV11-2, the J call TRBJ1-4; no clear D gene. This CDR3 has 15 amino acids. In germline, CDR1 is SGHAT, CDR2 FQNNGV. Trimming removed 2 bases at V and 8 bases at J, with 15 bases between. The CDR3 is CASSLKPLIWEKLFF. For the CDR3, the DNA is TGTGCCAGCAGCTTAAAGCCTCTAATCTGGGAAAAACTGTTTTTT.

DNA of the CDR3: TGTGCCAGCATTGTGGGACAGGGAAACTATGGCTACACCTTC. Protein: CASIVGQGNYGYTF. The chain couples TRBV28 to TRBJ1-2; 9 bases are a match to TRBD1. CDR3 length equals 14 residues. The ends lost 7 bases at V and 2 bases at J; junction bases unmatched: 5. Germline CDR1 is MDHEN and CDR2 is SYDVKM.

The V call is TRBV7-2, the J call TRBJ2-3, with D perhaps matching TRBD2 (6 bases). Trimming removed 9 bases from V and 8 bases from J, with 18 bases in between. This CDR3 has 13 amino acids. Looked up from germline, CDR1 is SGHTA and CDR2 is FQGNSA. This chain's CDR3 is CASAGQGASTQYF. In DNA, the CDR3 is TGTGCCAGTGCGGGGCAGGGTGCAAGTACGCAGTATTTT.

For the CDR3, the DNA is TGTGCCAGCTCACCAACCCGCACCGGGGGCCACACAGATACGCAGTATTTT. As protein: CASSPTRTGGHTDTQYF. The rearrangement uses TRBV18 and TRBJ2-3, with D perhaps matching TRBD1 or TRBD2 (6 bases each). Trimming pared 2 bases from V and 2 bases from J, leaving 17 bases between. The CDR3 loop spans 17 amino acids. CDR1 is KGHSH, CDR2 LQKENI, per germline.

This clone is a singleton in its sample. The genes are TRBV4-2 and TRBJ2-5, with 9 bases lining up with TRBD1. The CDR3 consists of 15 residues. Per the germline V gene, CDR1 is LGHNA and CDR2 is YNFKEQ. The V and J ends lost 4 bases and 0 bases, in that order; junction bases with no gene match: 3. The DNA of the CDR3 is TGTGCCAGCAGCCTGACAGGGGGAAACCAAGAGACCCAGTACTTC. Its translation: CASSLTGGNQETQYF.

The chain has TRBV7-3 and TRBJ1-1; D is unresolved. Germline CDR1 reads SGHTA; CDR2 reads FQGTGA. Trimming took off 1 base at V and 7 bases at J, with 10 bases between the two ends. The CDR3 runs to 13 residues. The CDR3 DNA reads as TGTGCCAGCAGCTTAAGCCGTGGCAGTGAAGCTTTCTTT. This sequence encodes CASSLSRGSEAFF.

This clone has just a few counts. The V and J genes are TRBV24-1 and TRBJ2-1; D possibly corresponds to TRBD2 (6 bases). This CDR3 is built from 14 residues. With 9 bases removed from V and 6 bases from J, the gap between germline ends came to 17 bases. The germline CDR1 and CDR2 sequences are KGHDR and SFDVKD. The CDR3 loop is CATHTGKAGNEQFF. In DNA, the CDR3 is TGTGCCACCCATACCGGGAAAGCGGGCAATGAGCAGTTCTTC.

The J gene is TRBJ1-5, the V gene TRBV19; TRBD1 matches 7 bases. After removal of 4 bases from V and 2 bases from J, the junction contained 5 bases not matched to a gene. This CDR3 comprises 15 residues. Germline V CDR1 and CDR2: LNHDA, SQIVND (reference sequence). CDR3 in amino acids: CASSTTGAGNQPQHF. The CDR3 DNA is TGTGCCAGTAGTACCACAGGGGCCGGCAATCAGCCCCAGCATTTT.